The rows below give T cell receptor beta chains drawn from one sample of a study of CD8 T cells in Susac syndrome. TCRdb passed the immunoSEQ multiplex PCR reads through MiXCR, listing each CDR3 protein once. The sample lists 160,000 or so distinct CDR3 sequences, roughly 94% seen once, with 0.12% in the top ten. Sequenced sample: CD4+ T cells from PBMCs. Receptors were obtained from a human donor with Susac syndrome. Each CDR3 is given with its conserved first and last residue. The D gene is left open where the match is weak. Expanded clones get a size class; other rows say once, few or many, or leave the size out.

v_gene: TRBV7-2; len: 14; j_gene: TRBJ2-3; abundance: once; d_gene: NA; CDR3nt: TGTGCCAGCAGTTCCGGCCGCGGACCAGATACGCAGTATTTT; CDR3aa: CASSSGRGPDTQYF
v_gene: TRBV6-2/TRBV6-3; len: 13; j_gene: TRBJ1-1; abundance: NA; d_gene: TRBD1; CDR3nt: TGTGCCAGCAACTTCAGGGGGGGCACTGAAGCTTTCTTT; CDR3aa: CASNFRGGTEAFF
v_gene: TRBV7-2; len: 14; j_gene: TRBJ2-4; abundance: few; d_gene: NA; CDR3nt: TGTGCCAGCAGCCGGGGTTTGGCCAAAAACATTCAGTACTTC; CDR3aa: CASSRGLAKNIQYF
v_gene: TRBV7-2; len: 15; j_gene: TRBJ2-7; abundance: NA; d_gene: TRBD2; CDR3nt: TGTGCCAGCAGCTTAGCGTTAGCGGGGGGGCGCGAGCAGTACTTC; CDR3aa: CASSLALAGGREQYF
v_gene: TRBV5-6; len: 13; j_gene: TRBJ2-7; abundance: NA; d_gene: NA; CDR3nt: TGTGCCAGCAGCCCGGGACGGAGCTACGAGCAGTACTTC; CDR3aa: CASSPGRSYEQYF
v_gene: TRBV5-6; len: 13; j_gene: TRBJ1-2; abundance: NA; d_gene: NA; CDR3nt: TGTGCCAGCAGCTTGGAGCACAACTATGGCTACACCTTC; CDR3aa: CASSLEHNYGYTF
v_gene: TRBV20-1; len: 13; j_gene: TRBJ1-2; abundance: NA; d_gene: NA; CDR3nt: TGCAGTGCCAGAACAACACAGGGAGGTGGCTACACCTTC; CDR3aa: CSARTTQGGGYTF
v_gene: TRBV3-1; len: 12; j_gene: TRBJ2-7; abundance: NA; d_gene: NA; CDR3nt: TGTGCCAGCTCGCAGGGCACCTACGAGCAGTACTTC; CDR3aa: CASSQGTYEQYF
v_gene: TRBV11-2; len: 11; j_gene: TRBJ1-1; abundance: NA; d_gene: NA; CDR3nt: TGTGCCAGCAGTCAGCACACTGAAGCTTTCTTT; CDR3aa: CASSQHTEAFF
v_gene: TRBV12-3/TRBV12-4; len: 13; j_gene: TRBJ1-3; abundance: NA; d_gene: NA; CDR3nt: TGTGCCAGCAGGCAATTTTCTGGAAACACCATATATTTT; CDR3aa: CASRQFSGNTIYF